The present entry profiles one TCR beta chain with its context. As yet, its antigen is unknown. The data belong to a study of OX40 agonist ivuxolimab in advanced cancers. Study details: Eligibility admitted prior anti-PD-1, anti-PD-L1 or anti-CTLA-4 therapy; roughly 39% had some. A partial response was reached by three patients: one with hepatocellular carcinoma and two with cutaneous melanoma.

Germline V lookup: CDR1 SEHNR, CDR2 FQNEAQ (reference sequence). There are 14 residues in the CDR3. Trimming took 5 bases from V and 3 from J; bases not matched to a gene: 5. Sequenced by immunoSEQ multiplex PCR; TCRdb stores in-frame clones only, minus some. This table has around 55,000 clones, 70% to 90% appearing once. Study findings and constraints: Antigen specificity of clonally expanded peripheral T cells was not established.

V and J are TRBV7-9 and TRBJ2-3; 7 bases line up with TRBD2. The sequence derives from an adult with an advanced solid tumor such as melanoma, head and neck, liver or kidney cancer. The source material was CD4+ or CD8+ T cells sorted from blood, sampled in a trial of the OX40 agonist ivuxolimab. The CDR3 DNA reads as TGTGCCAGCAGCCCCGGAGCGGGGACAGATACGCAGTATTTT. Encoded protein: CASSPGAGTDTQYF.